Shown below are 28 T cell receptor beta chains from a single sample sequenced in a study of CD8 T cells in Susac syndrome. When the RNA was reverse transcribed, random hexamers were used with an input of roughly 0.5 to 1 ug. TCRdb re-called the immunoSEQ multiplex PCR reads through MiXCR, storing one row per CDR3 protein. Here the sample spans around 80,000 distinct CDR3 sequences, roughly 94% being singletons. Sequenced: CD8+ T cells from PBMCs. All receptors derive from a human donor in good health.

Here the CDR3 reads CASSPIGGPRDEQYV. CDR3 DNA sequence: TGTGCCAGCAGTCCCATTGGAGGGCCCCGCGACGAGCAGTACGTC. V is TRBV27 and J is TRBJ2-7; a weak D match, TRBD2 (6 bases). The CDR3 contains 15 residues. Germline-derived CDR1 and CDR2 are MNHEY and SMNVEV (reference sequence). The V end was cut by 5 bases, the J end by 5 bases, with 19 bases between.

This clonotype was counted between two and nine times. DNA of the CDR3: TGTGCCAGCAGCCTCCGGAGCGGCCGAGAGACCCAGTACTTC. Translated: CASSLRSGRETQYF. This rearrangement joins TRBV7-2 to TRBJ2-5; possibly TRBD2 for D (5 bases). V was pared by 5 bases and J by 4 bases, with 14 bases between. This CDR3 spans 14 amino acids. CDR1 is SGHTA and CDR2 is FQGNSA in the germline V gene.

The V and J genes are TRBV5-1 and TRBJ2-7; D is possibly TRBD1 (5 bases). Trimming shortened V by 4 bases and J by 2 bases, and 10 bases separated the two germline ends. Germline CDR1 SGHRS, CDR2 YFSETQ. CDR3 length: 13 amino acids. In nucleotides, the CDR3 is TGCGCCAGCAGCCCGGACACGGCCTACGAGCAGTACTTC. Amino acid sequence: CASSPDTAYEQYF.

This chain connects TRBV12-5 to TRBJ1-1, with 9 bases that match TRBD1. The J segment lost 7 bases and the V segment lost 3 bases, leaving 6 bases of the junction unmatched. This CDR3 region has 14 residues. The germline V gene has CDR1 LGHNT and CDR2 FRNRAP. This CDR3 reads CASGFGTGLGEAFF. The DNA for the CDR3 is TGTGCTAGTGGTTTCGGGACAGGGCTCGGTGAAGCTTTCTTT.

V is TRBV12-3 or TRBV12-4 and J is TRBJ2-5; perhaps TRBD2 as D (6 bases). V lost 2 bases and J lost 4, with 11 bases in between. The CDR3 is 14 amino acids. The CDR3 loop is CASSLRLARETQYF. The DNA for the CDR3 is TGTGCCAGCAGTTTAAGGCTAGCGCGAGAGACCCAGTACTTC.

The gene calls are TRBV25-1 and TRBJ1-5; the match to TRBD1 covers 7 bases. V was clipped by 1 base and J by 5 bases; unmatched bases: 14. CDR1 is MGHDK, CDR2 SYGVNS, per germline. CDR3 length equals 18 residues. The CDR3: CASSESARGTENYQPQHF. The DNA of the CDR3 is TGTGCCAGCAGTGAATCCGCCAGGGGGACCGAAAATTATCAGCCCCAGCATTTT.

The CDR3, as DNA: TGTGCCAGCAGGACAGGAGGTGGCTACACCTTC. Its protein is CASRTGGGYTF. V gene TRBV9 combines with J gene TRBJ1-2; tentative D call: TRBD1 (6 bases). Germline V gene sequence: CDR1 SGDLS, CDR2 YYNGEE. The CDR3 sequence is 11 residues long. V dropped 5 bases and J dropped 7 bases, with 9 bases sitting between them. The variable domain in full, completed from reference TRBV9 and TRBJ1-2, reads DSGVTQTPKHLITATGQRVTLRCSPRSGDLSVYWYQQSLDQGLQFLIQYYNGEERAKGNILERFSAQQFPDLHSELNLSSLELGDSALYFCASRTGGGYTFGSGTRLTVV.

The sample holds one count of this clonotype. The rearrangement links TRBV12-3 or TRBV12-4 to TRBJ2-7, with TRBD2 matching over 7 bases. This CDR3 comprises 15 residues. The V gene end was trimmed by 4 bases and the J gene end by 1 base; junction bases not matched to a gene: 7. CDR3 DNA: TGTGCCAGCAGTTCGAATAGCGGGCCTTCCTACGAGCAGTACTTC. Translating gives CASSSNSGPSYEQYF.

This clonotype was counted between two and nine times. This chain uses TRBV4-1 with TRBJ1-2; D unresolved. The CDR3 length is 14 residues. V shed 2 bases and J shed 3 bases, with 10 bases lying between them. The germline V gene has CDR1 MGHRA and CDR2 YSYEKL. Here the CDR3 DNA reads TGCGCCAGCAGCCAACGCTCTGGTGACTATGGCTACACCTTC. It translates to CASSQRSGDYGYTF.

CDR3 nucleotide sequence: TGTGCCAGCAGCTTAGTTTTCGGGACAGCGGAGACCCAGTACTTC. Its protein is CASSLVFGTAETQYF. J is TRBJ2-5 and V is TRBV7-2; 7 positions agree with TRBD1. From germline, CDR1 is SGHTA and CDR2 FQGNSA. The CDR3 is 15 amino acids. V lost 1 base and J lost 5; bases outside the gene matches: 7. The whole variable domain, remainder taken from reference TRBV7-2 and TRBJ2-5, is GAGVSQSPSNKVTEKGKDVELRCDPISGHTALYWYRQSLGQGLEFLIYFQGNSAPDKSGLPSDRFSAERTGGSVSTLTIQRTQQEDSAVYLCASSLVFGTAETQYFGPGTRLLVL.

The count of this clonotype is one. The chain has TRBV11-2 and TRBJ1-2, with D perhaps TRBD1 (6 bases). Between the trimmed V and J ends, which lost 1 base and 8 bases, there was a span of 29 bases. CDR1 SGHAT and CDR2 FQNNGV come from the germline V gene. The CDR3 is 19 residues long. Here the CDR3 reads CASSLGHTGGPAESGGYTF. The DNA of the CDR3 is TGTGCCAGCAGCTTAGGTCATACGGGGGGGCCGGCAGAATCTGGAGGCTACACCTTC. Filled out from reference TRBV11-2 and TRBJ1-2, the complete variable domain reads EAGVAQSPRYKIIEKRQSVAFWCNPISGHATLYWYQQILGQGPKLLIQFQNNGVVDDSQLPKDRFSAERLKGVDSTLKIQPAKLEDSAVYLCASSLGHTGGPAESGGYTFGSGTRLTVV.

This clonotype has a handful of counts. This chain joins TRBV19 and TRBJ2-2; D is ambiguous. The CDR3 loop spans 10 amino acids. The germline gives CDR1 LNHDA, CDR2 SQIVND (reference sequence). V gave up 6 bases and J gave up 6 bases, with 2 bases separating them. This CDR3 is CASRAGELFF. The CDR3 region has the DNA TGTGCCAGTAGAGCCGGGGAGCTGTTTTTT.

The genes are TRBV7-9 and TRBJ2-1, with 10 bases lining up with TRBD2. After removal of 3 bases from V and 4 bases from J, the junction contained 3 bases not matched to a gene. Germline values: CDR1 SEHNR, CDR2 FQNEAQ (reference sequence). This CDR3 has 15 amino acids. The CDR3, as DNA: TGTGCCAGCAGCTTCCGTAGCGGGGGGTACAATGAGCAGTTCTTC. This sequence encodes CASSFRSGGYNEQFF.

The V gene is TRBV10-1, the J gene TRBJ2-2; D is possibly TRBD1 (6 bases). The CDR3 spans 15 residues. Germline V gene data show CDR1 as WNHNN and CDR2 as SYGVQD (reference sequence). The V end lost 2 bases, the J end lost 1 base, and 8 bases lay between the germline ends. DNA of the CDR3: TGCGCCAGCAGTGAGGTACAGGGGAACACCGGGGAGCTGTTTTTT. Protein product: CASSEVQGNTGELFF.

V gene TRBV18 combines with J gene TRBJ2-4; the match to TRBD1 covers 11 bases. Germline lookup yields CDR1 KGHSH and CDR2 LQKENI. The junction had 2 bases not matched to a gene; V was cut back by 0 bases and J by 7 bases. The CDR3 is 15 residues long. The CDR3: CASSPPGQGANIQYF. The CDR3 DNA sequence: TGTGCCAGCTCACCACCCGGACAGGGGGCTAACATTCAGTACTTC.

The genes are TRBV9 and TRBJ2-7, with no clear D. V was shortened by 0 bases and J by 0 bases, with 10 bases between the two germline ends. The CDR3 sequence is 15 residues long. The germline V gene encodes CDR1 SGDLS and CDR2 YYNGEE. The CDR3 is CASSVDAGSSYEQYF. In DNA form, the CDR3 reads TGTGCCAGCAGCGTAGACGCAGGAAGCTCCTACGAGCAGTACTTC.

The chain links TRBV4-2 to TRBJ2-5; D ambiguous. Germline V lookup: CDR1 LGHNA, CDR2 YNFKEQ. V lost 5 bases, J lost 3 bases, and 19 bases lay in between. The CDR3 sequence is 16 residues long. CDR3 nucleotide sequence: TGTGCCAGCAGCGAACACGTTACTGCCACTGAAGAGACCCAGTACTTC. Its protein product is CASSEHVTATEETQYF.

The count of this clonotype is one. V and J are TRBV16 and TRBJ1-2, with TRBD1 matching 9 bases. The CDR3 totals 15 residues. V lost 0 bases to trimming and J lost 4 bases; unmatched junction nucleotides: 3. Germline V gene lookup returns CDR1 KGHSY and CDR2 FQNENV. DNA for the CDR3: TGTGCCAGCAGCCAATCTGGGACAGGGCTCTATGGCTACACCTTC. Protein product: CASSQSGTGLYGYTF.

The chain couples TRBV19 to TRBJ2-7; possibly TRBD2 for D (6 bases). The germline V gene has CDR1 LNHDA and CDR2 SQIVND (reference sequence). V dropped 3 bases and J dropped 3 bases, with 12 bases sitting between them. The length of the CDR3 is 14 residues. Here the CDR3 DNA reads TGTGCCAGTAGTATCGGAGGGGCCATCTACGAGCAGTACTTC. Translated: CASSIGGAIYEQYF.

This chain links TRBV7-9 with TRBJ1-2; 7 bases are a match to TRBD1. The CDR3 totals 13 residues. CDR1 is SEHNR, CDR2 FQNEAQ, per germline (reference sequence). Trimming took 8 bases from V and 4 from J; bases not matched to a gene: 7. As DNA, the CDR3 is TGTGCCAGCTTGGAGACAGGGATCTATGGCTACACCTTC. Residues: CASLETGIYGYTF.

This clonotype occurred once. J is TRBJ1-2 and V is TRBV2, with 9 bases aligning to TRBD1. The CDR3 is 14 amino acids. J gave up 3 bases and V 10 bases, and 9 bases lay outside the gene matches. Germline loops: CDR1 SNHLY, CDR2 FYNNEI. CDR3 in amino acids: CATTGTGLDYGYTF. As DNA, the CDR3 is TGTGCCACCACCGGGACAGGGCTGGACTATGGCTACACCTTC.

This clonotype appeared a single time. The V and J genes are TRBV27 and TRBJ1-2; no definite D call. The CDR3 consists of 15 residues. Trimming stripped 5 bases from V and 3 bases from J, with 16 bases between. The germline gives CDR1 MNHEY, CDR2 SMNVEV (reference sequence). CDR3 sequence reads: CASSSTATRYYGYTF. The CDR3 DNA sequence: TGTGCCAGCAGTAGTACAGCAACCCGATACTATGGCTACACCTTC.

The rearrangement joins TRBV20-1 to TRBJ1-1, with unresolved D. V lost 8 bases to trimming and J lost 6 bases, with 16 bases between them. The CDR3 is made up of 12 amino acids. Germline CDR1 DFQATT, CDR2 SNEGSKA (reference sequence). Here the CDR3 DNA reads TGCAGTCCTGGGATTTTTCTCCCTGAAGCTTTCTTT. Translated: CSPGIFLPEAFF.

The rearrangement uses TRBV2 and TRBJ2-3; 10 bases line up with TRBD1. Germline CDR1 reads SNHLY; CDR2 reads FYNNEI. V lost 6 bases, J lost 3 bases, and 3 bases stayed unmatched. The CDR3 is 14 residues long. The CDR3: CASRPGQGTDTQYF. CDR3 coding DNA: TGTGCCAGCAGGCCGGGACAGGGGACAGATACGCAGTATTTT.

The V gene is TRBV6-6, the J gene TRBJ2-7; D is undetermined. The CDR3 is 10 amino acids. The germline V and J ends were trimmed by 8 bases and 7 bases, with 9 bases remaining between them. From germline, CDR1 is MNHNY and CDR2 SVGAGI (reference sequence). The CDR3: CASGLREQYV. CDR3 DNA sequence: TGTGCCAGCGGTCTACGAGAGCAGTACGTC.

The V call is TRBV11-2, the J call TRBJ2-2, with 8 bases aligning to TRBD2. J gave up 6 bases and V 5 bases, and 5 bases lay outside the gene matches. Germline V gene data show CDR1 as SGHAT and CDR2 as FQNNGV. This CDR3 is built from 14 residues. The CDR3 region is CASSLSAGAGELFF. CDR3 DNA sequence: TGTGCCAGCAGCCTGTCAGCGGGAGCCGGGGAGCTGTTTTTT.

The rearrangement uses TRBV20-1 and TRBJ2-7, with D unresolved. CDR1 DFQATT and CDR2 SNEGSKA come from the germline V gene (reference sequence). V shed 6 bases and J shed 5 bases, with 23 bases lying between them. The CDR3 has 15 amino acids. CDR3 sequence reads: CSASHMQVKWDEQYV. In nucleotides, the CDR3 is TGCAGTGCGAGCCACATGCAGGTCAAATGGGACGAGCAGTACGTC.

The rearrangement links TRBV28 to TRBJ2-5; 8 bases line up with TRBD2. The CDR3 totals 21 residues. Germline V gives CDR1 MDHEN, CDR2 SYDVKM. V shed 4 bases, J shed 4 bases, and the junction held 26 bases outside the gene matches. The CDR3 loop is CASSSAWTSLQPGGLTETQYF. CDR3 DNA sequence: TGTGCCAGCAGTTCAGCTTGGACTAGCCTCCAACCCGGTGGCCTCACAGAGACCCAGTACTTC.